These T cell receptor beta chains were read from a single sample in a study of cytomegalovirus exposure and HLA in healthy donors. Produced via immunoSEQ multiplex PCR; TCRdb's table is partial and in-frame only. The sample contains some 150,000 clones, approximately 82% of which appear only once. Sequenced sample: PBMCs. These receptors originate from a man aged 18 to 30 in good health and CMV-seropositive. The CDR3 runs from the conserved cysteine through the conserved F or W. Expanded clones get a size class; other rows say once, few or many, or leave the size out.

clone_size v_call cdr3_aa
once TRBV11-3 CASSRQGDYEQFF
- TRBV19 CASTRRGGSRTEAFF
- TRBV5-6 CASSLVANEQFF
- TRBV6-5 CASSYSQTGSTDTQYF
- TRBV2 CASSSTSGRTLSYNEQFF
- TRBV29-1 CSVVTGDETQYF
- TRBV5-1 CASSQGARNTEAFF
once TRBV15 CATSRDRTSGRAWGIPYEQYF
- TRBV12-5 CASGLVIGTGTSGYNEQFF
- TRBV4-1 CASSHTGNEYEQYF